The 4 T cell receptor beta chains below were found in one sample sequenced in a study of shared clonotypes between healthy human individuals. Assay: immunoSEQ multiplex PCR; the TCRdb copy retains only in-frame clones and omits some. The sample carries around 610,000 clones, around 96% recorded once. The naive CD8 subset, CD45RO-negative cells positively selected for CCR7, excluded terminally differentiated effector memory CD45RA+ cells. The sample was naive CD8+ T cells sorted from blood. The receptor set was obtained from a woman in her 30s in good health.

The CDR3 loop reads CASSGNVKPEQYF. The CDR3 DNA reads TGTGCCAGCAGTGGCAACGTTAAGCCCGAGCAGTACTTC. This rearrangement joins TRBV25-1 to TRBJ2-7, with D uncertain. This CDR3 contains 13 residues. In germline, CDR1 is MGHDK, CDR2 SYGVNS. The ends were cut back, 4 bases at V and 6 bases at J, with 13 bases in the middle.

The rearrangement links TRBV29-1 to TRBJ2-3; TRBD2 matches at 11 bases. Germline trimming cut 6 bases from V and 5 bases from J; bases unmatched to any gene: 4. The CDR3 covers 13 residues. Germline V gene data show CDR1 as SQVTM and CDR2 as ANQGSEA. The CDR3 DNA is TGCAGCGTCGCGGGACTAGCGGTAGATACGCAGTATTTT. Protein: CSVAGLAVDTQYF.

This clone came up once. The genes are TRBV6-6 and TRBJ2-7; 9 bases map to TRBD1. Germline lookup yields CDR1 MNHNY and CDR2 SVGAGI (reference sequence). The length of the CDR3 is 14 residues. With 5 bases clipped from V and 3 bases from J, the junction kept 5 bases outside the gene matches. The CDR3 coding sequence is TGTGCCAGCAGTCGTGACAGGGGGGGCTACGAGCAGTACTTC. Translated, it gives CASSRDRGGYEQYF.

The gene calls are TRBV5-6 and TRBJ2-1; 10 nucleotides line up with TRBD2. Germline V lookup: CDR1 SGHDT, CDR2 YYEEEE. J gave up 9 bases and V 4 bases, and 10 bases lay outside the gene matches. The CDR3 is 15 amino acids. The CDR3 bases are TGTGCCAGCAGCGGGACTAGCGCTCCCTATAGTGAGCAGTTCTTC. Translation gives CASSGTSAPYSEQFF.